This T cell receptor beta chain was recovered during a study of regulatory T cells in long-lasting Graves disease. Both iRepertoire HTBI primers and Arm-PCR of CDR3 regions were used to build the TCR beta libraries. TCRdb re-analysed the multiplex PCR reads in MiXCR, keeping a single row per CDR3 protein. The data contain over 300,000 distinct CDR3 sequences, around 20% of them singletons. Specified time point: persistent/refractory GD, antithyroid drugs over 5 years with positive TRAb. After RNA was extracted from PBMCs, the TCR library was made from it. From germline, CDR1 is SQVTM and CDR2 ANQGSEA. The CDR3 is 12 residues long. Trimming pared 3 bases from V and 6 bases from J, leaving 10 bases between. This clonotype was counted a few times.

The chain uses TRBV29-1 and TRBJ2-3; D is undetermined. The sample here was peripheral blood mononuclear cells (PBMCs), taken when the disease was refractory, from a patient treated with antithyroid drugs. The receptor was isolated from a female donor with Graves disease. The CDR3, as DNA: TGCAGCGTTGACGCAGCATCGGATACGCAGTATTTT. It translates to CSVDAASDTQYF.